This TCR beta chain was captured in a study of blood T cells in healthy people across ages. CDR3 length: 14 residues. V lost 7 bases to trimming and J lost 2 bases; unmatched junction nucleotides: 8. Per the germline V gene, CDR1 is SGHTA and CDR2 is FQGNSA. Study findings and constraints: Comparison with aged donors showed that long-lived donors had more naive CD4+ cells and higher diversity.

The second PCR ran 7 to 11 cycles with a sample-barcoded 5' primer and J-beta primers. TCRdb processed the 5' RACE reads anew with MiXCR; each CDR3 protein has one entry. The table includes roughly 1,700,000 distinct CDR3 sequences, under 30% detected once. This clonotype was counted many times. Its antigen remains unidentified. The V gene is TRBV7-2, the J gene TRBJ2-7; 7 bases fit TRBD2. This receptor was identified in a woman under 40 in good health. Sequenced sample: blood. The CDR3 protein is CASTPGGGAYEQYF. The DNA of the CDR3 is TGTGCCAGCACCCCGGGCGGGGGAGCCTACGAGCAGTACTTC.